These 7 T cell receptor beta chains were all obtained from the same sample, sequenced in a study of blood T cells in healthy people across ages. The use of a sample-barcoded 5' primer and a J-beta primer mix characterized a second PCR of about 6 to 12 cycles. TCRdb re-called the 5' RACE reads with MiXCR, one entry per CDR3 protein. The sample carries 1.5 million to 2 million distinct CDR3 sequences, roughly 32% recorded once. Source material: blood. Receptors originate from a woman between 25 and 40 years old in good health.

The CDR3: CASSAQGLAQETQYF. In nucleotides, the CDR3 is TGTGCCAGCAGCGCACAGGGACTAGCTCAAGAGACCCAGTACTTC. V and J are TRBV9 and TRBJ2-5, with 9 positions matching TRBD2. With V trimmed by 3 bases and J by 2 bases, 5 bases remained unmatched. The CDR3 extends over 15 amino acids. Germline values: CDR1 SGDLS, CDR2 YYNGEE.

The rearrangement links TRBV28 to TRBJ1-6, with 11 nucleotides matching TRBD1. V lost 1 base and J lost 9; bases outside the gene matches: 2. CDR1 is MDHEN and CDR2 is SYDVKM in the germline V gene. The CDR3 sequence is 15 residues long. The CDR3, as DNA: TGTGCCAGCAGTTTATTCGGACAGGGGGCTTCACCCCTCCACTTT. Amino acids: CASSLFGQGASPLHF.

This clonotype was picked up a small number of times. The V call is TRBV4-1, the J call TRBJ1-2; TRBD1 might be the D (5 bases). The CDR3 consists of 14 residues. Germline CDR1 and CDR2: MGHRA and YSYEKL. Trimming shortened V by 1 base and J by 6 bases, and 12 bases separated the two germline ends. This CDR3 is CASSQVGRGDGYTF. The DNA for the CDR3 is TGCGCCAGCAGCCAAGTGGGGCGGGGGGATGGCTACACCTTC.

The chain is built from TRBV7-2 and TRBJ2-3; the match to TRBD2 covers 7 bases. V gave up 5 bases and J gave up 6 bases; unmatched junction bases: 14. The CDR3 extends over 16 amino acids. CDR1 is SGHTA, CDR2 FQGNSA, per germline. CDR3 sequence (DNA): TGTGCCAGCAGCCGGCCAGCGGGGAGCGGCTGGGATACGCAGTATTTT. It specifies CASSRPAGSGWDTQYF.

J is TRBJ2-3 and V is TRBV7-6, with 7 positions matching TRBD2. This CDR3 is built from 16 residues. The trim removed 2 bases at V and 5 bases at J, leaving 10 bases unmatched. Per germline, CDR1 SGHVS and CDR2 FNYEAQ. As DNA, the CDR3 is TGTGCCAGCAGCTTATCAGGTGGGAGGGCCGTAGATACGCAGTATTTT. Its translation is CASSLSGGRAVDTQYF.

The J gene is TRBJ1-2, the V gene TRBV30, with TRBD1 as a possible D gene (5 bases). V was clipped by 7 bases and J by 2 bases, with 23 bases between them. CDR3 size: 16 residues. CDR1 and CDR2 (germline): GTSNPN, SVGIG (reference sequence). CDR3 in amino acids: CASSREGPLGNYGYTF. The CDR3 DNA sequence: TGTGCCTCCTCGAGGGAGGGGCCTCTTGGGAACTATGGCTACACCTTC.

This clonotype came up a few times. This chain links TRBV20-1 with TRBJ2-7, with D possibly being TRBD2 (5 bases). The V gene's germline CDR1 is DFQATT and CDR2 SNEGSKA (reference sequence). CDR3 length: 12 amino acids. V lost 6 bases to trimming and J lost 3 bases, with 12 bases between them. The CDR3 is CSATDSLYEQYF. CDR3 DNA: TGCAGTGCCACGGACTCGCTCTACGAGCAGTACTTC.